These 10 T cell receptor beta chains were all obtained from the same sample, sequenced in a study of blood T cells in healthy people across ages (dated by TCRdb to 2013 to 2016). Libraries were prepared through 5' RACE. A second PCR of about 7 to 12 cycles was performed with a sample-barcoded 5' primer and a J-beta primer mix. TCRdb reprocessing: public reads trimmed at Q25 with fastp, clones called with MiXCR, in-frame beta chains kept. When rows share a CDR3 protein, they turn into one entry using the most common DNA and genes. The sample table contains 1.8 million or so distinct CDR3 sequences; only one count was recorded for about two fifths of them. The top ten constitute 23% of the sample. The sample was blood. The source of these receptors is a human donor in good health.

J is TRBJ2-1 and V is TRBV6-5; 14 bases fit TRBD2. The CDR3 extends over 14 amino acids. CDR1 is MNHEY, CDR2 SVGAGI, per germline. Trimming removed 8 bases from V and 5 bases from J; junction bases left unmatched: 2. The CDR3 DNA reads as TGTGCCAGCGGGACTAGCGGGGGCCACAATGAGCAGTTCTTC. Amino acids: CASGTSGGHNEQFF.

V is TRBV20-1 and J is TRBJ2-2; the D call may be TRBD1 or TRBD2 (5 bases each). Germline-derived CDR1 and CDR2 are DFQATT and SNEGSKA (reference sequence). This CDR3 has 16 amino acids. The germline V and J ends were trimmed by 2 bases and 4 bases, with 17 bases remaining between them. The chain's CDR3 is CSARPTGPTLTGELFF. The CDR3 DNA follows: TGCAGTGCTAGACCGACGGGACCAACACTCACCGGGGAGCTGTTTTTT.

V is TRBV7-3 and J is TRBJ2-7, with TRBD1 matching 10 bases. J was trimmed by 0 bases and V by 5 bases; bases with no gene match: 7. Germline CDR1 is SGHTA and CDR2 is FQGTGA. The CDR3 is 16 residues long. The CDR3 sequence: CASSPTGGYGSYEQYF. CDR3 nucleotide sequence: TGTGCCAGCAGCCCGACAGGGGGCTATGGCTCCTACGAGCAGTACTTC.

This clonotype was detected only a few times. The chain carries TRBV6-6 and TRBJ1-3, with 9 nucleotides matching TRBD1. The germline gives CDR1 MNHNY, CDR2 SVGAGI (reference sequence). There are 17 residues in the CDR3. CDR3 loop: CASTPTGTGKDGNTIYF. CDR3 sequence (DNA): TGTGCTAGTACCCCAACCGGGACAGGGAAAGATGGAAACACCATATATTTT.

This clonotype showed up many times. J is TRBJ1-2 and V is TRBV5-1; the D is unclear. Deletions cut 0 bases from V and 7 bases from J, with 10 bases between. CDR1 is SGHRS and CDR2 is YFSETQ in the germline V gene. This CDR3 spans 13 amino acids. In nucleotides, the CDR3 is TGCGCCAGCAGCTTGGACAGCCCCGGTGGCTACACCTTC. It codes for CASSLDSPGGYTF.

This clonotype came up a few times. The genes are TRBV7-2 and TRBJ2-5, with D maybe TRBD1 (6 bases). The DNA end lines up better with TRBJ2-1; the J call may be wrong. Looked up from germline, CDR1 is SGHTA and CDR2 is FQGNSA. CDR3 length equals 14 residues. This CDR3 is CASSSFGLLGGQFF. In DNA form, the CDR3 reads TGTGCCAGCAGCTCCTTCGGGCTTTTAGGGGGACAGTTCTTC.

This clonotype was observed many times. The J gene is TRBJ2-1, the V gene TRBV29-1; D may be TRBD1 (5 bases). The germline V gene encodes CDR1 SQVTM and CDR2 ANQGSEA. CDR3 length: 16 amino acids. V lost 4 bases to trimming and J lost 6 bases, with 22 bases between them. The CDR3 reads CSVVGIVRGVGNEQFF. As DNA, the CDR3 is TGCAGCGTTGTGGGGATTGTAAGGGGTGTGGGCAATGAGCAGTTCTTC.

This clonotype appeared a single time. The chain uses TRBV30 and TRBJ2-3, with TRBD2 matching over 14 bases. V was clipped by 1 base and J by 0 bases; unmatched bases: 9. This CDR3 is built from 19 residues. Germline-derived CDR1 and CDR2 are GTSNPN and SVGIG (reference sequence). The CDR3, as DNA: TGTGCCTGGAGTGATGGACTAGCGGGGGGCCCTTCGAGCACAGATACGCAGTATTTT. Protein sequence: CAWSDGLAGGPSSTDTQYF.

This clonotype was seen at least ten times. V usage is TRBV6-6 and J usage is TRBJ2-7; no clear D gene. The CDR3 consists of 14 residues. Germline V CDR1 and CDR2: MNHNY, SVGAGI (reference sequence). Trimming removed 0 bases from V and 1 base from J, with 7 bases in between. The CDR3 DNA reads as TGTGCCAGCAGTTACTCGTACCGTTCCTACGAGCAGTACTTC. Its protein product is CASSYSYRSYEQYF.

The chain couples TRBV20-1 to TRBJ2-5; D is ambiguous. V lost 2 bases to trimming and J lost 2 bases, with 9 bases between them. The CDR3 has 13 residues. From germline, CDR1 is DFQATT and CDR2 SNEGSKA (reference sequence). CDR3: CSARLPGQETQYF. The CDR3 DNA reads TGCAGTGCTAGATTACCAGGTCAAGAGACCCAGTACTTC.